This T cell receptor beta chain derives from a study of radiation and T cells in renal cell carcinoma. With V trimmed by 4 bases and J by 0 bases, 4 bases remained unmatched. This CDR3 has 15 residues. Germline V lookup: CDR1 SGHRS, CDR2 YFSETQ. This clone is medium-sized within its sample. TCRdb keeps only in-frame clones here, not all; method: immunoSEQ multiplex PCR. Of 22,000 or so clones listed, 40% to 55% are singletons. Treatment here: 15 Gy SBRT to primary tumor, nephrectomy 4 weeks later. The patient's renal cell carcinoma had clear cell pathology. The material sequenced was tumor tissue, taken from a patient whose treatment included radiotherapy and nephrectomy. J is TRBJ2-4 and V is TRBV5-1, with TRBD1 matching over 7 bases. The sequence was collected from a woman aged 45-60 years with renal cell carcinoma. Written as DNA, the CDR3 is TGCGCCAGCAGCCCGAGGGACAGAGCCAAAAACATTCAGTACTTC. This codes for CASSPRDRAKNIQYF.